This passage covers 8 T cell receptor beta chains from one sample sequenced in a study of brain T cells in children with intractable seizures. Sequenced by immunoSEQ multiplex PCR; TCRdb stores in-frame clones only, minus some. This table has approximately 330,000 clones, roughly 92% appearing once. Time point indicated: blood from clinic visit 5 months post-surgery; TSC patient then seizure free. This material consisted of peripheral blood, taken about 5 months after surgery. The receptors shown here come from a boy under two years old with tuberous sclerosis and intractable seizures.

J is TRBJ2-2 and V is TRBV4-1, with D perhaps given as TRBD1 or TRBD2 (6 bases each). V was shortened by 2 bases and J by 6 bases, with 10 bases between the two germline ends. CDR3 length equals 14 residues. The germline CDR1 and CDR2 sequences are MGHRA and YSYEKL. CDR3 residues: CASSQSGAPGELFF. DNA of the CDR3: TGCGCCAGCAGCCAATCGGGGGCCCCCGGGGAGCTGTTTTTT.

This clone occurred a few times. The chain carries TRBV2 and TRBJ1-6, with 9 bases aligning to TRBD1. The ends lost 1 base at V and 6 bases at J; junction bases unmatched: 13. Germline CDR1 SNHLY, CDR2 FYNNEI. The CDR3 is made up of 19 amino acids. The CDR3: CASSEDRGQVVLGNSPLHF. Written as DNA, the CDR3 is TGTGCCAGCAGTGAAGACAGGGGGCAAGTGGTGCTCGGTAATTCACCCCTCCACTTT. Together with reference TRBV2 and TRBJ1-6, the CDR3 gives the full variable domain: EPEVTQTPSHQVTQMGQEVILRCVPISNHLYFYWYRQILGQKVEFLVSFYNNEISEKSEIFDDQFSVERPDGSNFTLKIRSTKLEDSAMYFCASSEDRGQVVLGNSPLHFGNGTRLTVT.

The chain has TRBV5-1 and TRBJ2-6, with a weak D call TRBD1 (5 bases). Germline-derived CDR1 and CDR2 are SGHRS and YFSETQ. Trimming stripped 2 bases from V and 5 bases from J, with 11 bases between. The CDR3 sequence is 15 residues long. The CDR3 reads CASSLGVMRANVLTF. The CDR3 nucleotides are TGCGCCAGCAGCTTAGGGGTCATGAGGGCCAACGTCCTGACTTTC.

This clone was seen a handful of times. The V gene is TRBV11-2, the J gene TRBJ1-5; no clear D gene. Germline CDR1 and CDR2: SGHAT and FQNNGV. V lost 5 bases and J 3 bases, leaving 8 bases between the germline ends. This CDR3 region has 13 residues. The DNA for the CDR3 is TGTGCCAGCAGCCTTTCATACAATCAGCCCCAGCATTTT. Translating gives CASSLSYNQPQHF.

V gene TRBV5-6 combines with J gene TRBJ1-1; D gene unclear. CDR1 is SGHDT and CDR2 is YYEEEE in the germline V gene. V was trimmed by 2 bases and J by 8 bases, leaving 7 bases between them. The length of the CDR3 is 11 residues. This CDR3 reads CASSLSHEAFF. The CDR3 nucleotides read TGTGCCAGCAGCTTAAGCCACGAAGCTTTCTTT. Full variable domain (remainder filled in from reference TRBV5-6 and TRBJ1-1): DAGVTQSPTHLIKTRGQQVTLRCSPKSGHDTVSWYQQALGQGPQFIFQYYEEEERQRGNFPDRFSGHQFPNYSSELNVNALLLGDSALYLCASSLSHEAFFGQGTRLTVV.

J is TRBJ2-7 and V is TRBV6-1; weak D call: TRBD1 (5 bases). Between the trimmed V and J ends, which lost 5 bases and 4 bases, there was a span of 15 bases. CDR3 length equals 14 residues. The germline V gene encodes CDR1 MNHNS and CDR2 SASEGT. CDR3 DNA sequence: TGTGCCAGCAGTAACACAGGTGCCGGATACGAGCAGTACTTC. It specifies CASSNTGAGYEQYF.

Regarding this clone: Relative to the germline gene, one junction end is altered; a read error may explain this. This chain joins TRBV6-5 and TRBJ2-7; D remains ambiguous. The CDR3 has 11 residues. Germline CDR1 MNHEY, CDR2 SVGAGI. CDR3 protein: CASSSSHRHAF. The CDR3 nucleotides read TGTGCCAGCAGTTCCTCCCATCGGCACGCCTTC.

This rearrangement joins TRBV6-5 to TRBJ2-7; D perhaps matches TRBD2 (5 bases). Trimming removed 6 bases at V and 6 bases at J, with 9 bases between. CDR3 length: 11 residues. The V gene's germline CDR1 is MNHEY and CDR2 SVGAGI. CDR3 residues: CASRRGLEQYF. CDR3 DNA sequence: TGTGCCAGCAGACGCGGACTCGAGCAGTACTTC.